Following are 23 T cell receptor beta chains from one sample sequenced in a study of blood T cell repertoires in COVID-19. Generated by immunoSEQ multiplex PCR, the TCRdb table keeps only in-frame clones and is missing some. This sample has approximately 80,000 clones; around nine tenths occur once, and the top ten carry more than 4%. Sequenced: peripheral blood. These receptors all come from a man aged 40-49 years with acute or convalescent COVID-19.

J is TRBJ2-5 and V is TRBV5-1; 7 positions agree with TRBD1. The CDR3 length is 15 residues. CDR1 and CDR2 from the germline V gene are SGHRS and YFSETQ. The trim removed 2 bases at V and 3 bases at J, leaving 7 bases unmatched. CDR3: CASSFGGQKEETQYF. CDR3 coding DNA: TGCGCCAGCAGCTTTGGGGGACAGAAAGAAGAGACCCAGTACTTC.

The V and J genes are TRBV24-1 and TRBJ1-5; 10 bases agree with TRBD1. There are 16 residues in the CDR3. Trimming removed 3 bases from V and 5 bases from J; junction bases left unmatched: 6. Germline-derived CDR1 and CDR2 are KGHDR and SFDVKD. CDR3 sequence reads: CATSDPGQGVDQPQHF. The CDR3 DNA reads TGTGCCACCAGTGATCCTGGACAGGGGGTGGATCAGCCCCAGCATTTT.

The chain couples TRBV29-1 to TRBJ2-3; TRBD1 matches at 11 bases. V shed 6 bases and J 1 base; nucleotides not matched to a gene: 3. Germline V gene data show CDR1 as SQVTM and CDR2 as ANQGSEA. CDR3 size: 14 residues. The CDR3 loop is CSVGQGAGTDTQYF. DNA for the CDR3: TGCAGCGTCGGACAGGGGGCCGGCACAGATACGCAGTATTTT.

This chain uses TRBV30 with TRBJ1-2, with TRBD1 matching 7 bases. CDR3 length: 16 residues. The ends lost 0 bases at V and 5 bases at J; junction bases unmatched: 12. Germline V gives CDR1 GTSNPN, CDR2 SVGIG (reference sequence). In DNA form, the CDR3 reads TGTGCCTGGAGTGTAGGGGGCGGACAGTATGGATATGGCTACACCTTC. Residues: CAWSVGGGQYGYGYTF.

The chain uses TRBV12-3 or TRBV12-4 and TRBJ2-7, with 8 positions matching TRBD1. With V trimmed by 4 bases and J by 5 bases, 4 bases remained unmatched. The CDR3 runs 13 residues. CDR3 DNA sequence: TGTGCCAGCAGTTGGGCAGGGGGCAACGAGCAGTACTTC. Encoded protein: CASSWAGGNEQYF.

The genes are TRBV7-9 and TRBJ2-5; D is undetermined. The V end lost 7 bases, the J end lost 0 bases, and 12 bases lay between the germline ends. The CDR3 runs to 14 residues. Germline V gene lookup returns CDR1 SEHNR and CDR2 FQNEAQ (reference sequence). The CDR3 DNA reads TGTGCCAGCACCGGGCCCCCGCACCAAGAGACCCAGTACTTC. Amino acids: CASTGPPHQETQYF.

The CDR3 sequence is CSASRTSGGAYNEQFF. The CDR3 region has the DNA TGCAGTGCTAGTCGGACTAGCGGGGGGGCCTACAATGAGCAGTTCTTC. The chain joins TRBV20-1 to TRBJ2-1; TRBD2 matches at 15 bases. This CDR3 region has 16 residues. V was clipped by 3 bases and J by 2 bases; unmatched bases: 2. CDR1 is DFQATT, CDR2 SNEGSKA, per germline (reference sequence).

This chain uses TRBV7-2 with TRBJ2-7, with 9 bases matching TRBD2. J was trimmed by 3 bases and V by 1 base; bases with no gene match: 7. The CDR3 sequence is 16 residues long. Per the germline V gene, CDR1 is SGHTA and CDR2 is FQGNSA. CDR3 sequence reads: CASSLVGSGSSYEQYF. The CDR3 DNA reads as TGTGCCAGCAGCTTAGTTGGTAGCGGGAGTAGCTACGAGCAGTACTTC.

The genes are TRBV6-4 and TRBJ1-6; no clear D gene. This CDR3 has 13 residues. Between the trimmed V and J ends, which lost 5 bases and 2 bases, there was a span of 4 bases. CDR1 is MRHNA and CDR2 is SNTAGT in the germline V gene. CDR3 sequence reads: CASSRAYNSPLHF. In nucleotides, the CDR3 is TGTGCCAGCAGTCGGGCCTATAATTCACCCCTCCACTTT.

The chain couples TRBV12-3 or TRBV12-4 to TRBJ2-7, with 7 bases matching TRBD1. V lost 10 bases and J lost 7; bases outside the gene matches: 10. This CDR3 is 12 amino acids long. The CDR3 DNA reads as TGTGCCACTCGACAGGGAACGGGGGAGCAGTACTTC. Translation: CATRQGTGEQYF.

V usage is TRBV12-3 or TRBV12-4 and J usage is TRBJ1-6; D unclear. V was shortened by 8 bases and J by 4 bases, with 9 bases between the two germline ends. The CDR3 spans 13 residues. CDR3 sequence: CASGSRYNSPLHF. CDR3 in DNA: TGTGCCAGCGGGAGTCGTTATAATTCACCCCTCCACTTT.

The CDR3 coding sequence is TGCGCCAGCAGCCCAGACAGCTCCTACAATGAGCAGTTCTTC. The encoded protein is CASSPDSSYNEQFF. The chain uses TRBV5-1 and TRBJ2-1; tentatively, D is TRBD1 (5 bases). Trimming cost V 4 bases and J 0 bases, with 8 bases left between them. Germline assignment: CDR1 SGHRS and CDR2 YFSETQ. The CDR3 is 14 residues long.

V gene TRBV7-6 combines with J gene TRBJ2-7; possible D gene TRBD1, 5 bases. Trimming cost V 6 bases and J 7 bases, with 10 bases left between them. This CDR3 region has 11 residues. CDR1 is SGHVS, CDR2 FNYEAQ, per germline. This CDR3 reads CASSQDREQYF. CDR3 sequence (DNA): TGTGCCAGCAGTCAAGACAGAGAGCAGTACTTC.

V gene TRBV19 combines with J gene TRBJ1-6, with D perhaps TRBD1 (5 bases). Germline CDR1 and CDR2: LNHDA and SQIVND (reference sequence). V lost 5 bases, J lost 7 bases, and 18 bases lay in between. The CDR3 runs 16 residues. CDR3 sequence reads: CASSPGGVSRNSPLHF. DNA of the CDR3: TGTGCCAGTAGTCCAGGAGGGGTTTCAAGGAATTCACCCCTCCACTTT.

The rearrangement uses TRBV5-8 and TRBJ1-1, with a tentative D call TRBD1 (5 bases). The length of the CDR3 is 16 residues. V lost 8 bases and J lost 4, with 24 bases in between. Germline values: CDR1 SGHTS, CDR2 YDEGEE. The CDR3 here is CASGVFKGSGGTEAFF. CDR3 coding DNA: TGTGCCAGTGGCGTTTTTAAGGGGTCGGGAGGCACTGAAGCTTTCTTT.

This clone was detected only a few times. The chain carries TRBV10-3 and TRBJ1-3; perhaps TRBD1 as D (6 bases). Looked up from germline, CDR1 is ENHRY and CDR2 is SYGVKD. The CDR3 contains 14 residues. V shed 4 bases and J shed 4 bases, with 11 bases lying between them. The CDR3: CAISVAGAGNTIYF. Here the CDR3 DNA reads TGTGCCATCAGTGTTGCAGGGGCCGGAAACACCATATATTTT.

In DNA form, the CDR3 reads TGTGCCAGCAGCGAACAGGGACAGGCCCCCTACGAGCAGTACTTC. Its protein is CASSEQGQAPYEQYF. This chain joins TRBV7-9 and TRBJ2-7; 8 bases match TRBD1. Germline V lookup: CDR1 SEHNR, CDR2 FQNEAQ (reference sequence). The CDR3 length is 15 residues. V shed 5 bases and J 2 bases; nucleotides not matched to a gene: 8.

This chain links TRBV19 with TRBJ1-5, with 9 bases lining up with TRBD1. V was pared by 6 bases and J by 5 bases, with 5 bases of the junction left unmatched. The CDR3 has 14 amino acids. From germline, CDR1 is LNHDA and CDR2 SQIVND (reference sequence). The CDR3 nucleotides are TGTGCCAGTAGGCCCGGGGACAGGGATCAGCCCCAGCATTTT. Its translation: CASRPGDRDQPQHF.

This clone occurred a few times. CDR3: CASTVSGNTIYF. CDR3 DNA: TGCGCCAGCACGGTTTCTGGAAACACCATATATTTT. The rearrangement uses TRBV5-1 and TRBJ1-3; D unclear. Germline CDR1 reads SGHRS; CDR2 reads YFSETQ. The CDR3 is 12 amino acids. Trimming stripped 6 bases from V and 1 base from J, with 5 bases between.

V gene TRBV7-3 combines with J gene TRBJ1-1; D gene ambiguous. Germline V gene lookup returns CDR1 SGHTA and CDR2 FQGTGA. V lost 5 bases to trimming and J lost 4 bases, with 11 bases between them. CDR3 length equals 13 residues. The CDR3 sequence: CASSPYTGTEAFF. CDR3 nucleotide sequence: TGTGCCAGCAGCCCCTACACGGGCACTGAAGCTTTCTTT.

The V and J genes are TRBV7-6 and TRBJ2-1; TRBD2 agrees at 12 bases. Trimming at V came to 5 bases and at J to 7 bases, leaving 6 bases not matched to a gene. The CDR3 contains 15 residues. CDR1 and CDR2 from the germline V gene are SGHVS and FNYEAQ. The CDR3 loop is CASSPLAGGTNEQFF. The CDR3 DNA is TGTGCCAGCAGCCCTCTAGCGGGGGGGACTAATGAGCAGTTCTTC.

The V gene is TRBV19, the J gene TRBJ2-3, with D possibly TRBD2 on 6 matching bases. CDR1 and CDR2 (germline): LNHDA, SQIVND (reference sequence). The CDR3 loop spans 14 amino acids. Trimming cost V 3 bases and J 1 base, with 8 bases left between them. CDR3 region: CASSIGGGTDTQYF. The CDR3 DNA reads as TGTGCCAGTAGTATCGGAGGGGGCACAGATACGCAGTATTTT. The full variable domain, rest sourced from reference TRBV19 and TRBJ2-3, is DGGITQSPKYLFRKEGQNVTLSCEQNLNHDAMYWYRQDPGQGLRLIYYSQIVNDFQKGDIAEGYSVSREKKESFPLTVTSAQKNPTAFYLCASSIGGGTDTQYFGPGTRLTVL.

This clone appeared a single time. V usage is TRBV6-1 and J usage is TRBJ1-4; no reliable D call. This CDR3 comprises 13 residues. Germline lookup yields CDR1 MNHNS and CDR2 SASEGT. Between the trimmed V and J ends, which lost 6 bases and 8 bases, there was a span of 13 bases. In nucleotides, the CDR3 is TGTGCCAGCAGGCCAAACGTCCGGGAAAAACTGTTTTTT. Translation gives CASRPNVREKLFF.